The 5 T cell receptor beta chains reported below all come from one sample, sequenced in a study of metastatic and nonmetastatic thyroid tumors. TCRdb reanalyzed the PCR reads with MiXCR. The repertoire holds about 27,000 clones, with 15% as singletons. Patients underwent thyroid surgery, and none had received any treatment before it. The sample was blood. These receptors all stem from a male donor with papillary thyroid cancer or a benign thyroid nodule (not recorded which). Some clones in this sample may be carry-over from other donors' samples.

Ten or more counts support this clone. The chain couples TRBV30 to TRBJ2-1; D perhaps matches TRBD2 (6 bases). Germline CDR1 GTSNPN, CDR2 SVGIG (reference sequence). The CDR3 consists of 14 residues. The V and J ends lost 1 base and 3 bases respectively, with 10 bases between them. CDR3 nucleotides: TGTGCCTGGAGTGCAGGGACTTTCTACAATGAGCAGTTCTTC. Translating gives CAWSAGTFYNEQFF.

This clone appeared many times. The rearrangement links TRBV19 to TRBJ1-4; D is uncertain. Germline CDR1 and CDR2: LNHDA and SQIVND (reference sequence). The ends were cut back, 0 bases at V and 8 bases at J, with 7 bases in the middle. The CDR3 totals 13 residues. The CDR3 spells CASSIDPVEKLFF. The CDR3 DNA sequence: TGTGCCAGTAGTATAGACCCGGTGGAAAAACTGTTTTTT.

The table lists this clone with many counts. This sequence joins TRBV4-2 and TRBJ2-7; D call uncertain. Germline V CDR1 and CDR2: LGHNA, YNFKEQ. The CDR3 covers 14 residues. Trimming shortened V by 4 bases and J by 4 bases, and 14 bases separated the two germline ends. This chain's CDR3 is CASSREAVGYEQYF. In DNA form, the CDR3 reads TGTGCCAGCAGCCGAGAGGCGGTAGGGTACGAGCAGTACTTC.

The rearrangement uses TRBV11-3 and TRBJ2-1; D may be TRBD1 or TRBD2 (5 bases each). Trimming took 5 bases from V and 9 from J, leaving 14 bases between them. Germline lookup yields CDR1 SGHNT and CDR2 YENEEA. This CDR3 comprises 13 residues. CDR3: CASSPRGSVEQFF. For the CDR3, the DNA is TGTGCCAGCAGCCCTCGGGGCTCGGTTGAGCAGTTCTTC.

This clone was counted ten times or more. CDR3 DNA sequence: TGTGCCATCGGGACAGTAAACTACAATGAGCAGTTCTTC. Its translation: CAIGTVNYNEQFF. This rearrangement joins TRBV2 to TRBJ2-1; 7 bases align to TRBD1. Trimming removed 10 bases from V and 3 bases from J; junction bases left unmatched: 6. The CDR3 runs to 13 residues. Germline V gives CDR1 SNHLY, CDR2 FYNNEI.